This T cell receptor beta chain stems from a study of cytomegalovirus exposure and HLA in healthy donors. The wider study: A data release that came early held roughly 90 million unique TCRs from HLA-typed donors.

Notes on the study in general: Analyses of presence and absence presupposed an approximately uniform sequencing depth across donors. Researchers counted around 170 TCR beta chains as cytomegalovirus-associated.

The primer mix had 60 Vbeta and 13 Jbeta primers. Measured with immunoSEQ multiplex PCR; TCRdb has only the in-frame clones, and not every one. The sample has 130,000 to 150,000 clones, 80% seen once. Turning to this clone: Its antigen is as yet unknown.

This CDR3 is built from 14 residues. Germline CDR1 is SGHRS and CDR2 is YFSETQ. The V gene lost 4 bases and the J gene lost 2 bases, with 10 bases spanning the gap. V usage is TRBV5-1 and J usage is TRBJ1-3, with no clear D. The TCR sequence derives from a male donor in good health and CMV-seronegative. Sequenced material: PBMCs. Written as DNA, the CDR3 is TGCGCCAGCAGCCGGGAAGGAACTGGAAACACCATATATTTT. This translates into CASSREGTGNTIYF.